This T cell receptor (beta chain) emerged from a study of HIV-infected patients and healthy controls. Study-wide findings and caveats: In healthy controls, MAIT alpha CDR3s were common; in HIV+ repertoires, severely depleted. CMV-associated CDR3s mostly grew nonsignificantly during therapy, while HIV-associated CDR3s declined significantly. Eight alpha and eight beta V genes differed significantly in mean usage between HIV-infected patients and controls.

This clonotype has ten or more counts. The antigen remains unidentified. About 450 ng RNA was reverse transcribed with alpha and beta constant-region primers. Separate chain-specific third strand synthesis with multiplexing indices produced the alpha and beta libraries. A single primer pair per chain amplified all rearrangements, with per-molecule barcodes. MiXCR was run by TCRdb on the 5' RACE reads, yielding one entry per CDR3 protein. The data contain 10,000 to 15,000 distinct CDR3 sequences, approximately 10% of them singletons. No cell fractionation was done, so the repertoire covers all unsorted peripheral blood T cells. Germline CDR1 is SGHAT and CDR2 is FQNNGV. This CDR3 has 15 amino acids. Trimming removed 6 bases from V and 8 bases from J; junction bases left unmatched: 9.

The material sequenced was blood. V is TRBV11-2 and J is TRBJ2-1; 11 bases are shared with TRBD2. This TCR was recovered from an adult in good health. The CDR3: CASRLGLAGGDEQFF. CDR3 nucleotides: TGTGCCAGCAGGCTGGGTCTAGCGGGAGGTGATGAGCAGTTCTTC.